The 26 T cell receptor beta chains reported below all come from one sample, sequenced in a study of cytomegalovirus exposure and HLA in healthy donors (dated 2017 in TCRdb). To prepare the library, the immunoSEQ multiplex PCR assay was applied. A mixture of 60 forward primers for TCR Vbeta segments and 13 reverse primers for TCR Jbeta segments was used in the multiplex PCR. TCRdb's version of the immuneACCESS table is confined to in-frame rearrangements and falls short of the full clone set. An unresolved V gene accounts for under half of the shortfall where checked; the remainder is of unknown origin. This sample comprises 150,000 to 200,000 clones, 70% to 80% of them detected only once. The top ten hold more than 1.5% of the sample. The sequenced material came from PBMCs. The source is a woman between 50 and 59 years old in good health and CMV-seronegative.

V and J are TRBV27 and TRBJ2-7; D not certain. CDR3 size: 14 residues. The germline V gene has CDR1 MNHEY and CDR2 SMNVEV (reference sequence). Trimming took off 6 bases at V and 1 base at J, with 13 bases between the two ends. Here the CDR3 reads CASSRTTVSYEQYF. CDR3 nucleotides: TGTGCCAGCAGCCGAACCACAGTTTCCTACGAGCAGTACTTC.

The chain recombines TRBV6-5 with TRBJ2-7; unclear D gene. Trimming pared 10 bases from V and 2 bases from J, leaving 18 bases between. The CDR3 runs to 14 residues. The V gene's germline CDR1 is MNHEY and CDR2 SVGAGI. DNA for the CDR3: TGTGCCAACGGCTCGGCACTACGGGCCTACGAGCAGTACTTC. Translation gives CANGSALRAYEQYF.

This clone was detected only once. This chain uses TRBV5-1 with TRBJ1-2; 9 bases fit TRBD1. Germline CDR1 is SGHRS and CDR2 is YFSETQ. V lost 1 base, J lost 0 bases, and 7 bases stayed unmatched. This CDR3 has 17 residues. The CDR3 spells CASSLTGGLSSNYGYTF. The CDR3 DNA reads as TGCGCCAGCAGCTTGACAGGGGGCTTATCCTCTAACTATGGCTACACCTTC.

The chain carries TRBV7-3 and TRBJ1-3, with D possibly being TRBD1 (5 bases). The CDR3 is 14 amino acids. V was clipped by 2 bases and J by 2 bases, with 7 bases between them. CDR1 is SGHTA, CDR2 FQGTGA, per germline. The DNA for the CDR3 is TGTGCCAGCAGCTTAGGAGGGGCTGGAAACACCATATATTTT. This codes for CASSLGGAGNTIYF.

J is TRBJ1-2 and V is TRBV6-5, with TRBD1 as a possible D gene (5 bases). This CDR3 has 16 residues. Germline-derived CDR1 and CDR2 are MNHEY and SVGAGI. Between the trimmed V and J ends, which lost 4 bases and 0 bases, there was a span of 15 bases. The CDR3 protein is CASSSFGGGTNYGYTF. In nucleotides, the CDR3 is TGTGCCAGCAGTTCCTTCGGGGGGGGGACTAACTATGGCTACACCTTC.

This chain joins TRBV28 and TRBJ1-1; D remains ambiguous. The CDR3 is made up of 15 amino acids. The germline V and J ends were trimmed by 5 bases and 4 bases, with 17 bases remaining between them. The germline V gene has CDR1 MDHEN and CDR2 SYDVKM. The DNA for the CDR3 is TGTGCCAGCAGTCCCCTACATCTCGAGGGCACTGAAGCTTTCTTT. Translated: CASSPLHLEGTEAFF.

The rearrangement joins TRBV19 to TRBJ1-1, with TRBD1 identical over 7 bases. In germline, CDR1 is LNHDA, CDR2 SQIVND (reference sequence). This CDR3 has 16 residues. V was pared by 5 bases and J by 1 base, with 10 bases of the junction left unmatched. The DNA for the CDR3 is TGTGCCAGTAGTTCCGGGACAGCGAATCAGAACACTGAAGCTTTCTTT. As protein: CASSSGTANQNTEAFF.

The chain carries TRBV21-1 and TRBJ2-7; TRBD1 is taken as the D call from the table, unchecked against the DNA. TRBV21-1 is labeled a pseudogene. The CDR3 sequence is 14 residues long. The CDR3 DNA sequence: TGTGCCAGCGGACAGGGGGCAATAGTCTACGAGCAGTACTTC. Residues: CASGQGAIVYEQYF.

This rearrangement joins TRBV6-5 to TRBJ1-1, with D uncertain. The V and J ends lost 0 bases and 3 bases respectively, with 11 bases between them. The CDR3 is 15 amino acids. Germline CDR1 is MNHEY and CDR2 is SVGAGI. CDR3 nucleotides: TGTGCCAGCAGTTACTCGATCGTCGGGGACACTGAAGCTTTCTTT. Amino acid sequence: CASSYSIVGDTEAFF.

CDR3 sequence: CASSYVAGAADTQYF. The CDR3 nucleotides are TGTGCCAGCAGTTACGTGGCGGGAGCGGCAGATACGCAGTATTTT. V gene TRBV6-6 combines with J gene TRBJ2-3, with 7 bases lining up with TRBD2. J lost 4 bases, V lost 2 bases, and 6 bases had no gene match. The germline CDR1 and CDR2 sequences are MNHNY and SVGAGI (reference sequence). The CDR3 extends over 15 amino acids.

This clone was seen more than once but under ten times. The chain is built from TRBV13 and TRBJ2-7, with D possibly TRBD2 on 6 matching bases. This CDR3 has 15 amino acids. The V end was cut by 4 bases, the J end by 4 bases, with 17 bases between. From germline, CDR1 is PRHDT and CDR2 FYEKMQ (reference sequence). CDR3 coding DNA: TGTGCCAGCAGCTCCCGGGAGCGGAGGACTTACGAGCAGTACTTC. Encoded protein: CASSSRERRTYEQYF.

Of note for this clone: Other DNA sequences in this sample translate to the same CDR3. J is TRBJ1-2 and V is TRBV30, with 9 bases lining up with TRBD1. CDR1 is GTSNPN, CDR2 SVGIG, per germline (reference sequence). CDR3 size: 13 residues. Germline trimming cut 7 bases from V and 6 bases from J; bases unmatched to any gene: 9. Here the CDR3 reads CASGDRVHHGYTF. The CDR3, as DNA: TGTGCCTCGGGGGACAGGGTCCATCATGGCTACACCTTC.

The chain recombines TRBV6-4 with TRBJ2-2, with D tentatively TRBD2 (6 bases). V dropped 6 bases and J dropped 0 bases, with 14 bases sitting between them. The CDR3 sequence is 16 residues long. The germline V gene has CDR1 MRHNA and CDR2 SNTAGT. The CDR3 loop is CASSPGDFSNTGELFF. As DNA, the CDR3 is TGTGCCAGCAGCCCCGGGGACTTTTCGAACACCGGGGAGCTGTTTTTT.

The J gene is TRBJ1-1, the V gene TRBV6-1; 9 nucleotides agree with TRBD1. V dropped 3 bases and J dropped 4; count of bases not matched to a gene: 9. This CDR3 has 16 amino acids. Germline V gene data show CDR1 as MNHNS and CDR2 as SASEGT. CDR3 residues: CASSDRKTGGSTEAFF. DNA of the CDR3: TGTGCCAGCAGTGACAGAAAGACAGGGGGAAGCACTGAAGCTTTCTTT.

The V call is TRBV29-1, the J call TRBJ2-7, with 9 bases that match TRBD1. Trimming removed 6 bases from V and 1 base from J; junction bases left unmatched: 7. CDR1 is SQVTM, CDR2 ANQGSEA, per germline. This CDR3 is 14 amino acids long. The CDR3 region is CSVRTGTGSYEQYF. Written as DNA, the CDR3 is TGCAGCGTGAGGACCGGGACAGGGTCCTACGAGCAGTACTTC.

A note on this clone: A read error may account for a junction end that differs from germline. The rearrangement joins TRBV7-9 to TRBJ1-3; 7 bases match TRBD1. Germline V gene data show CDR1 as SEHNR and CDR2 as FQNEAQ (reference sequence). This CDR3 contains 16 residues. The DNA for the CDR3 is TGTTCCAGCAGCTTAGCAGACAGGGACTCTGGAAACACCATATATTTT. Translated, it gives CSSSLADRDSGNTIYF. The full variable domain, completed using reference TRBV7-9 and TRBJ1-3, is DTGVSQNPRHKITKRGQNVTFRCDPISEHNRLYWYRQTLGQGPEFLTYFQNEAQLEKSRLLSDRFSAERPKGSFSTLEIQRTEQGDSAMYLCSSSLADRDSGNTIYFGEGSWLTVV.

This sequence joins TRBV4-2 and TRBJ2-1, with 7 bases lining up with TRBD2. Germline CDR1 and CDR2: LGHNA and YNFKEQ. V shed 2 bases, J shed 2 bases, and the junction held 21 bases outside the gene matches. The CDR3 totals 21 residues. CDR3 sequence: CASSQTALRRGREGPYNEQFF. The CDR3 DNA sequence: TGTGCCAGCAGCCAAACGGCACTGCGGCGGGGGAGGGAGGGCCCCTACAATGAGCAGTTCTTC.

The rearrangement links TRBV5-1 to TRBJ1-1; D ambiguous. CDR3 length: 14 amino acids. V lost 3 bases, J lost 1 base, and 10 bases lay in between. Germline values: CDR1 SGHRS, CDR2 YFSETQ. This chain's CDR3 is CASSSHPGNTEAFF. Written as DNA, the CDR3 is TGCGCCAGCAGCTCTCATCCGGGGAACACTGAAGCTTTCTTT.

The rearrangement uses TRBV9 and TRBJ2-2, with D perhaps matching TRBD2 (6 bases). The CDR3 is 15 amino acids. Germline CDR1 is SGDLS and CDR2 is YYNGEE. The germline V and J ends were trimmed by 3 bases and 4 bases, with 13 bases remaining between them. CDR3 nucleotides: TGTGCCAGCAGCGCCAGGGACTTTATCACCGGGGAGCTGTTTTTT. Amino acid sequence: CASSARDFITGELFF.

As concerns this clone: The same CDR3 is also encoded by other DNA sequences in this sample. V and J are TRBV7-9 and TRBJ2-5; D perhaps matches TRBD1 (5 bases). The germline V gene encodes CDR1 SEHNR and CDR2 FQNEAQ (reference sequence). CDR3 length: 16 amino acids. V lost 1 base, J lost 2 bases, and 14 bases lay in between. In DNA, the CDR3 is TGTGCCAGCAGCTTAGGAGATAGGGGCCTACAAGAGACCCAGTACTTC. Protein: CASSLGDRGLQETQYF.

In its sample, this clone was seen a few times. The chain has TRBV19 and TRBJ2-7, with D tentatively TRBD1 (6 bases). This CDR3 spans 14 amino acids. Germline assignment: CDR1 LNHDA and CDR2 SQIVND (reference sequence). V was clipped by 3 bases and J by 9 bases, with 18 bases between them. The CDR3: CASSIDRSVTVQYF. The DNA for the CDR3 is TGTGCCAGTAGTATCGACAGGTCGGTAACTGTGCAGTACTTC.

The J gene is TRBJ2-3, the V gene TRBV7-2; TRBD2 might be the D (6 bases). CDR1 and CDR2 (germline): SGHTA, FQGNSA. The CDR3 consists of 12 residues. Trimming took off 1 base at V and 8 bases at J, with 7 bases between the two ends. The CDR3 protein is CASSLDGGTQYF. CDR3 DNA: TGTGCCAGCAGCTTAGACGGGGGTACGCAGTATTTT.

The V call is TRBV4-1, the J call TRBJ2-5, with D possibly being TRBD2 (5 bases). The end of the DNA is better explained by TRBJ2-7, so the J call may be wrong. The CDR3 totals 16 residues. CDR1 and CDR2 from the germline V gene are MGHRA and YSYEKL. The DNA of the CDR3 is TGCGCCAGCAGCCAAGGCGAGGGCGCCCCTTCCTACGAGCAGTACTTC. Its translation is CASSQGEGAPSYEQYF.

As concerns this clone: Other DNA variants within this sample encode the same CDR3. V is TRBV9 and J is TRBJ1-3; D is undetermined. V gave up 3 bases and J gave up 0 bases, with 13 bases separating them. This CDR3 is 16 amino acids long. The V gene's germline CDR1 is SGDLS and CDR2 YYNGEE. The CDR3 sequence is CASSASAAISGNTIYF. The DNA for the CDR3 is TGTGCCAGCAGCGCGAGCGCGGCCATCTCTGGAAACACCATATATTTT.

The rearrangement joins TRBV18 to TRBJ2-3, with 9 nucleotides matching TRBD2. The CDR3 contains 14 residues. Trimming took 4 bases from V and 4 from J; bases not matched to a gene: 3. Germline CDR1 reads KGHSH; CDR2 reads LQKENI. CDR3 sequence reads: CASSRGLASDTQYF. The CDR3 DNA sequence: TGTGCCAGCTCACGGGGACTAGCCTCAGATACGCAGTATTTT.

For the CDR3, the DNA is TGTGCCAGCCTTAGCGGGGGAGATAATGAGCAGTTCTTC. It is translated as CASLSGGDNEQFF. The chain employs TRBV2 and TRBJ2-1; 9 positions match TRBD2. V lost 8 bases to trimming and J lost 7 bases; unmatched junction nucleotides: 6. This CDR3 is 13 amino acids long. Germline V gene sequence: CDR1 SNHLY, CDR2 FYNNEI.